The 12 T cell receptor beta chains presented below share a single source sample, sequenced in a study of shared clonotypes between healthy human individuals (TCRdb year 2020). Receptors were amplified or captured by the immunoSEQ multiplex PCR assay. Here the immuneACCESS table is served through TCRdb, limited to in-frame sequences with V and J called. Missing clones are a known gap in these copies; in checked studies unresolved V genes cover under half, and the rest lacks a known reason. Across this sample there are 2 million to 3 million clones, with approximately 93% seen only once. The top ten hold around 0.4% of the sample. The specimen sequenced was naive CD4+ T cells from PBMCs. The cell subset or site label of this sample denotes: CD45RA+ positively selected. These receptors all come from a man aged 18 to 29 in good health. Some clones in this sample may be carry-over from other donors' samples.

This clone was found once. The chain is built from TRBV30 and TRBJ2-7; 10 positions match TRBD1. CDR3 length: 14 amino acids. The germline V gene has CDR1 GTSNPN and CDR2 SVGIG (reference sequence). J was trimmed by 4 bases and V by 4 bases; bases with no gene match: 7. In DNA, the CDR3 is TGTGCCTGGACCAGGACAGGGGGTTTTTACGAGCAGTACTTC. It codes for CAWTRTGGFYEQYF.

The V gene is TRBV19, the J gene TRBJ1-1, with 7 bases aligning to TRBD1. Trimming took 5 bases from V and 3 from J; bases not matched to a gene: 9. Germline V CDR1 and CDR2: LNHDA, SQIVND (reference sequence). This CDR3 is 15 amino acids long. The CDR3 DNA reads TGTGCCAGTAGTCCAGAGGGACAGCTATACACTGAAGCTTTCTTT. Its protein product is CASSPEGQLYTEAFF. The full variable domain, its missing parts supplied by reference TRBV19 and TRBJ1-1, is DGGITQSPKYLFRKEGQNVTLSCEQNLNHDAMYWYRQDPGQGLRLIYYSQIVNDFQKGDIAEGYSVSREKKESFPLTVTSAQKNPTAFYLCASSPEGQLYTEAFFGQGTRLTVV.

The chain couples TRBV25-1 to TRBJ1-1, with D perhaps matching TRBD1 (6 bases). V lost 1 base to trimming and J lost 7 bases, with 16 bases between them. Germline V gives CDR1 MGHDK, CDR2 SYGVNS. There are 15 residues in the CDR3. The CDR3 loop is CASSEWGLGAGEAFF. CDR3 coding DNA: TGTGCCAGCAGTGAATGGGGTCTGGGGGCTGGTGAAGCTTTCTTT.

The J gene is TRBJ1-6, the V gene TRBV4-1, with D perhaps TRBD1 (6 bases). Germline-derived CDR1 and CDR2 are MGHRA and YSYEKL. Trimming took 0 bases from V and 0 from J, leaving 18 bases between them. The CDR3 length is 20 residues. CDR3 coding DNA: TGCGCCAGCAGCCAAGATTACAGGGCAGTGGGCAGCTCCTATAATTCACCCCTCCACTTT. Its protein product is CASSQDYRAVGSSYNSPLHF.

The chain has TRBV4-2 and TRBJ1-2; 7 positions match TRBD1. The CDR3 contains 14 residues. V shed 4 bases, J shed 2 bases, and the junction held 4 bases outside the gene matches. Germline V gene lookup returns CDR1 LGHNA and CDR2 YNFKEQ. The CDR3: CASSREGGNYGYTF. The CDR3 DNA follows: TGTGCCAGCAGCCGTGAAGGGGGCAACTATGGCTACACCTTC.

V is TRBV6-1 and J is TRBJ1-1, with 8 bases lining up with TRBD1. V was pared by 11 bases and J by 0 bases, with 5 bases of the junction left unmatched. The CDR3 has 13 amino acids. Germline V gives CDR1 MNHNS, CDR2 SASEGT. This CDR3 is CAGRQGLNTEAFF. The CDR3, as DNA: TGTGCCGGTCGACAGGGGCTGAACACTGAAGCTTTCTTT.

The chain employs TRBV29-1 and TRBJ1-1; 9 bases are a match to TRBD1. The CDR3 is 13 amino acids. J was trimmed by 4 bases and V by 0 bases; bases with no gene match: 0. Germline V lookup: CDR1 SQVTM, CDR2 ANQGSEA. The CDR3 DNA sequence: TGCAGCGTTGAAGAGACAGGGGGCACTGAAGCTTTCTTT. Protein product: CSVEETGGTEAFF.

This clone was seen a single time. The gene calls are TRBV7-2 and TRBJ1-2, with TRBD1 matching 8 bases. V gave up 5 bases and J gave up 3 bases; unmatched junction bases: 5. CDR1 is SGHTA and CDR2 is FQGNSA in the germline V gene. The CDR3 contains 14 residues. The CDR3 protein is CASSGDRGDYGYTF. CDR3 nucleotides: TGTGCCAGCAGCGGTGACAGGGGAGACTATGGCTACACCTTC.

In its sample, this clone was seen once. V and J are TRBV7-3 and TRBJ2-7; unclear D gene. The CDR3 loop spans 13 amino acids. Trimming removed 2 bases from V and 2 bases from J, with 7 bases in between. From germline, CDR1 is SGHTA and CDR2 FQGTGA. In DNA form, the CDR3 reads TGTGCCAGCAGCTTACAGGACCCCTACGAGCAGTACTTC. Translating gives CASSLQDPYEQYF.

V gene TRBV5-6 combines with J gene TRBJ2-1; D is perhaps TRBD2 (5 bases). V was shortened by 4 bases and J by 2 bases, with 13 bases between the two germline ends. Germline CDR1 SGHDT, CDR2 YYEEEE. The CDR3 is 15 amino acids. The CDR3 region has the DNA TGTGCCAGCAGCCCAGGTGGGAGAGCCTACAATGAGCAGTTCTTC. Translated: CASSPGGRAYNEQFF.

CDR3 in amino acids: CASMERELGYEQYF. For the CDR3, the DNA is TGTGCCAGCATGGAGAGGGAGCTTGGGTACGAGCAGTACTTC. The chain links TRBV2 to TRBJ2-7; possible D gene TRBD2, 5 bases. The CDR3 is made up of 14 amino acids. CDR1 SNHLY and CDR2 FYNNEI come from the germline V gene. Trimming removed 7 bases from V and 4 bases from J, with 17 bases in between. Filled out from reference TRBV2 and TRBJ2-7, the complete variable domain reads EPEVTQTPSHQVTQMGQEVILRCVPISNHLYFYWYRQILGQKVEFLVSFYNNEISEKSEIFDDQFSVERPDGSNFTLKIRSTKLEDSAMYFCASMERELGYEQYFGPGTRLTVT.

Concerning this clone itself: Other DNA sequences in this specimen translate into the identical CDR3. This chain uses TRBV28 with TRBJ1-5; D perhaps matches TRBD1 (6 bases). The V and J ends lost 2 bases and 2 bases respectively, with 10 bases between them. Germline-derived CDR1 and CDR2 are MDHEN and SYDVKM. The CDR3 has 15 residues. CDR3 in amino acids: CASSLGGEGNQPQHF. CDR3 nucleotide sequence: TGTGCCAGCAGTTTAGGGGGCGAGGGCAATCAGCCCCAGCATTTT.